This TCR beta chain was sequenced in a study of blood T cell repertoires in COVID-19. The wider study: From T cells, B-cell-depleted T cells, or PBMCs came the material, which was cDNA or gDNA.

This CDR3 region has 14 residues. Germline V gene lookup returns CDR1 SEHNR and CDR2 FQNEAQ (reference sequence). The ends were cut back, 1 base at V and 5 bases at J, with 11 bases in the middle. Sequenced by immunoSEQ multiplex PCR; TCRdb stores in-frame clones only, minus some. Of 200,000 or so clones in the sample, 80% to 95% are singletons; the top ten hold around 0.85%. Seattle enrolled patients during active infection and tracked them longitudinally. The clonotype originates from a man aged 55-75 years with COVID-19, enrolled during active disease. The chain carries TRBV7-9 and TRBJ1-2, with D uncertain. Material: peripheral blood. CDR3 bases: TGTGCCAGCAGCTTAGACATAGCGGGTTATGGCTACACCTTC. Its translation is CASSLDIAGYGYTF.